This T cell receptor beta chain was retrieved from a study of blood T cell repertoires in COVID-19. Study-wide background: Italy, Spain and the United States were the sources of the convalescent and acute COVID-19 samples.

Original methodology: Amplified reference gene primers provided the basis for estimating nucleated cell counts. The protocol was immunoSEQ multiplex PCR, while the TCRdb copy is restricted to in-frame clones and leaves out a portion. That table gives V, J and clone size, and the DNA gave D and trimming. Among around 78,000 clones, roughly 89% were seen once, and the ten largest hold 1.2%. This CDR3 is 14 amino acids long. Trimming left V 1 base short and J 4 bases short, with 7 bases between. Per the germline V gene, CDR1 is SEHNR and CDR2 is FQNEAQ (reference sequence). Assignments of participants to cohorts depended upon their own reported clinical history.

This receptor was taken from a woman between 45 and 65 years old with acute COVID-19. Sequencing used PBMCs or T cells enriched from blood (not recorded which). The chain carries TRBV7-9 and TRBJ1-4; tentative D call: TRBD1 (6 bases). CDR3 coding DNA: TGTGCCAGCAGCTTAGGACAGGATAATGAAAAACTGTTTTTT. This sequence encodes CASSLGQDNEKLFF.